This TCR beta chain stems from a study of T-cell reconstitution after alpha-beta-depleted transplantation in children. Study-level results: Several hundred rapidly expanded clones from non-depleted graft cells reportedly supplied alpha-beta T cells about two months post-transplant. Elevated TCRbeta diversity at day 60 was traced, in some patients, to surviving recipient T cells and thymic progenitors. From newly produced T cells came most of the T-cell counts and diversity one year after transplant.

Unique molecular identifiers were built into the TCRbeta library. TCRdb reprocessed the PCR reads with MiXCR, giving one entry per CDR3 protein. The top ten hold 2% to 2.5% of the sample, which has 400,000 to 550,000 distinct CDR3 sequences, approximately 10% seen once. Germline CDR1 reads SGHAT; CDR2 reads FQDESV (reference sequence). CDR3 length: 18 residues. V trimming: 4 bases; J trimming: 0 bases; junction bases outside the gene matches: 7. Ten or more counts support this clonotype. Its antigen is unknown. The origin of this receptor is a child between 2 and 9 years old with inherited bone marrow failure, due to receive a stem cell transplant. Specimen: PBMCs, collected before TCRalphabeta/CD19-depleted stem cell transplant. The chain joins TRBV11-1 to TRBJ2-6; TRBD1 matches at 9 bases. CDR3 residues: CASSSPRTGVSGANVLTF. The CDR3 DNA is TGTGCCAGCAGCTCGCCCCGGACAGGGGTCTCTGGGGCCAACGTCCTGACTTTC. Based on the CDR3 plus reference TRBV11-1 and TRBJ2-6, the full variable domain is EAEVAQSPRYKITEKSQAVAFWCDPISGHATLYWYRQILGQGPELLVQFQDESVVDDSQLPKDRFSAERLKGVDSTLKIQPAELGDSAMYLCASSSPRTGVSGANVLTFGAGSRLTVL.